Listed here are 32 T cell receptor beta chains from one sample, sequenced in a study of blood T cells in healthy people across ages. A second about 6 to 12 cycle PCR used barcoded and J-beta primers. MiXCR, run by TCRdb on the 5' RACE reads, gives a single entry per CDR3 protein. The sample lists about 730,000 distinct CDR3 sequences, around 40% occurring once. The specimen was blood. The receptor set was obtained from a woman aged 55-75 years in good health.

This clonotype was detected a few times. This chain links TRBV7-2 with TRBJ1-5; D call uncertain. This CDR3 has 15 amino acids. Trimming left V 3 bases short and J 3 bases short, with 12 bases between. Germline V gives CDR1 SGHTA, CDR2 FQGNSA. Here the CDR3 DNA reads TGTGCCAGCAGCTTCGCCTTGGTAGACAATCAGCCCCAGCATTTT. Its translation is CASSFALVDNQPQHF.

The CDR3 sequence is CASSEWGGYDEQFF. The CDR3 bases are TGTGCCAGCAGTGAATGGGGGGGATACGATGAGCAGTTCTTC. The J gene is TRBJ2-1, the V gene TRBV6-1; 7 bases line up with TRBD2. The CDR3 runs to 14 residues. Germline CDR1 reads MNHNS; CDR2 reads SASEGT. J lost 8 bases, V lost 2 bases, and 6 bases had no gene match.

This chain links TRBV4-2 with TRBJ1-1; D gene ambiguous. Germline V gene sequence: CDR1 LGHNA, CDR2 YNFKEQ. This CDR3 is 15 amino acids long. V dropped 0 bases and J dropped 6 bases, with 14 bases sitting between them. The CDR3 here is CASSQEYQVRAEAFF. The DNA of the CDR3 is TGTGCCAGCAGCCAAGAGTACCAGGTACGCGCTGAAGCTTTCTTT.

This clonotype was detected a few times. The V call is TRBV30, the J call TRBJ1-2; D perhaps matches TRBD1 (5 bases). Germline values: CDR1 GTSNPN, CDR2 SVGIG (reference sequence). The CDR3 covers 14 residues. V dropped 1 base and J dropped 2 bases, with 11 bases sitting between them. CDR3 DNA: TGTGCCTGGAGTGGAACAGGCCACAACTATGGCTACACCTTC. The encoded protein is CAWSGTGHNYGYTF.

This chain joins TRBV28 and TRBJ2-5, with D possibly being TRBD1 or TRBD2 (6 bases each). The germline gives CDR1 MDHEN, CDR2 SYDVKM. The CDR3 contains 17 residues. V dropped 3 bases and J dropped 3 bases, with 20 bases sitting between them. The CDR3 DNA reads as TGTGCCAGCAGTTTGGGCTTGGGTGGGGGGCGCGAAGAGACCCAGTACTTC. Encoded protein: CASSLGLGGGREETQYF.

The sample holds a few counts of this clonotype. The rearrangement uses TRBV6-2 or TRBV6-3 and TRBJ2-1; 10 bases line up with TRBD1. The CDR3 has 20 amino acids. The trim removed 6 bases at V and 4 bases at J, leaving 21 bases unmatched. Germline assignment: CDR1 MNHEY and CDR2 SVGEGT. CDR3 nucleotides: TGTGCCAGCAGCTCAAGGATTCTTGGGGACAGGGGACCAGCTTACAATGAGCAGTTCTTC. Translation: CASSSRILGDRGPAYNEQFF.

Details on this clonotype: Given a much more abundant clone one base away, this may be a read error. This chain connects TRBV12-3 or TRBV12-4 to TRBJ1-2, with unresolved D. The CDR3 has 13 amino acids. DNA for the CDR3: TGTGCCAGCAGTTTGCTGGGAAACTATGACTACACCTTC. The encoded protein is CASSLLGNYDYTF.

The rearrangement joins TRBV27 to TRBJ2-3; D is possibly TRBD1 (6 bases). The CDR3 spans 17 residues. The ends were cut back, 1 base at V and 2 bases at J, with 16 bases in the middle. Germline V gene sequence: CDR1 MNHEY, CDR2 SMNVEV (reference sequence). In DNA, the CDR3 is TGTGCCAGCAGTTTATTTAAGGGACACTCACACACAGATACGCAGTATTTT. Amino acid sequence: CASSLFKGHSHTDTQYF.

The chain combines TRBV21-1 with TRBJ1-5. TRBV21-1 is labeled a pseudogene. This CDR3 contains 17 residues. The CDR3 nucleotides read TGTGCCAGCAGCCCAAGGGTAGGGCATTATAGCAATCAGCCCCAGCATTTT. It codes for CASSPRVGHYSNQPQHF.

The J gene is TRBJ2-3, the V gene TRBV4-1, with 8 positions matching TRBD2. V gave up 0 bases and J gave up 3 bases; unmatched junction bases: 5. The length of the CDR3 is 16 residues. The germline V gene has CDR1 MGHRA and CDR2 YSYEKL. In nucleotides, the CDR3 is TGCGCCAGCAGCCAAGAGGGAACTAGCGGAACAGATACGCAGTATTTT. Translation: CASSQEGTSGTDTQYF.

The J gene is TRBJ2-3, the V gene TRBV20-1; D not resolved. The CDR3 sequence is 11 residues long. The ends were cut back, 2 bases at V and 6 bases at J, with 6 bases in the middle. Germline V CDR1 and CDR2: DFQATT, SNEGSKA (reference sequence). This CDR3 is CSARLRDTQYF. CDR3 nucleotide sequence: TGCAGTGCTAGATTGCGGGATACGCAGTATTTT.

The chain uses TRBV29-1 and TRBJ1-1; 7 nucleotides align to TRBD1. V was clipped by 4 bases and J by 0 bases; unmatched bases: 8. Germline V lookup: CDR1 SQVTM, CDR2 ANQGSEA. This CDR3 spans 15 amino acids. The CDR3 reads CSVGPPRGMNTEAFF. In nucleotides, the CDR3 is TGCAGCGTTGGCCCTCCCAGGGGGATGAACACTGAAGCTTTCTTT.

This clonotype was recorded a few times. This chain connects TRBV3-1 to TRBJ1-2, with 7 bases lining up with TRBD1. Germline trimming cut 4 bases from V and 1 base from J; bases unmatched to any gene: 3. The V gene's germline CDR1 is LGHDT and CDR2 YNNKEL (reference sequence). This CDR3 spans 14 amino acids. This CDR3 is CASSPGQVNYGYTF. The CDR3 region has the DNA TGTGCCAGCAGCCCAGGACAGGTTAACTATGGCTACACCTTC.

This chain links TRBV27 with TRBJ2-1, with 10 bases matching TRBD2. With V trimmed by 4 bases and J by 7 bases, 10 bases remained unmatched. The germline V gene encodes CDR1 MNHEY and CDR2 SMNVEV (reference sequence). The CDR3 is made up of 16 amino acids. The CDR3 nucleotides are TGTGCCAGCAGTTCCCTTCCTAGCGGGAGTTATAATGAGCAGTTCTTC. Protein: CASSSLPSGSYNEQFF.

This clonotype was observed many times. V usage is TRBV29-1 and J usage is TRBJ1-2, with 9 bases fitting TRBD1. V dropped 2 bases and J dropped 6; count of bases not matched to a gene: 7. From germline, CDR1 is SQVTM and CDR2 ANQGSEA. CDR3 size: 14 residues. The CDR3 reads CSVEKGTGPDGYTF. The CDR3 nucleotides read TGCAGCGTTGAAAAGGGGACAGGGCCCGATGGCTACACCTTC.

The V call is TRBV12-3 or TRBV12-4, the J call TRBJ1-3; 9 bases fit TRBD1. V shed 6 bases, J shed 4 bases, and the junction held 4 bases outside the gene matches. The CDR3 runs to 14 residues. The CDR3 region is CASSEQGAGNTIYF. CDR3 bases: TGTGCCAGCAGCGAACAGGGGGCAGGAAACACCATATATTTT.

This clonotype has just a few counts. CDR3 DNA sequence: TGTGCCAGCAGTGAAGTTTATGGTGCAGGAGGGCAAGAGACCCAGTACTTC. Its translation: CASSEVYGAGGQETQYF. The V gene is TRBV6-1, the J gene TRBJ2-5; maybe TRBD2 (6 bases). Per germline, CDR1 MNHNS and CDR2 SASEGT. Trimming took 1 base from V and 2 from J, leaving 17 bases between them. The CDR3 extends over 17 amino acids.

This clonotype came up once. The chain is built from TRBV6-1 and TRBJ1-5; D possibly corresponds to TRBD1 (5 bases). Germline V CDR1 and CDR2: MNHNS, SASEGT. The ends were cut back, 2 bases at V and 1 base at J, with 12 bases in the middle. CDR3 length: 16 residues. For the CDR3, the DNA is TGTGCCAGCAGTGAAATTCAGGGATGGAGCAATCAGCCCCAGCATTTT. This codes for CASSEIQGWSNQPQHF.

This CDR3 reads CASSQEGRVGGYTF. In nucleotides, the CDR3 is TGCGCCAGCAGCCAAGAAGGCAGGGTGGGTGGCTACACCTTC. The rearrangement uses TRBV4-3 and TRBJ1-2; TRBD1 might be the D (5 bases). Germline loops: CDR1 LGHNA, CDR2 YSLEER. The CDR3 sequence is 14 residues long. Between the trimmed V and J ends, which lost 0 bases and 7 bases, there was a span of 12 bases.

Concerning this clonotype: Possible read error: a much larger clone is one base away. The chain recombines TRBV11-2 with TRBJ2-5; no reliable D call. V was pared by 1 base and J by 11 bases, with 26 bases between. The CDR3 loop spans 17 amino acids. The germline gives CDR1 SGHAT, CDR2 FQNNGV. In nucleotides, the CDR3 is TGTGCCAGCAGCTTAGTGTCGTTAGGTCACGTTAACAATGGGCAGTACTTC. It yields the protein CASSLVSLGHVNNGQYF.

This chain joins TRBV7-2 and TRBJ2-7; 8 bases match TRBD1. After removal of 2 bases from V and 2 bases from J, the junction contained 5 bases not matched to a gene. The germline V gene has CDR1 SGHTA and CDR2 FQGNSA. The CDR3 is 15 residues long. CDR3 residues: CASSLRGQGAYEQYF. The CDR3 bases are TGTGCCAGCAGCTTACGCGGACAGGGTGCCTACGAGCAGTACTTC. Together with reference TRBV7-2 and TRBJ2-7, the CDR3 gives the full variable domain: GAGVSQSPSNKVTEKGKDVELRCDPISGHTALYWYRQSLGQGLEFLIYFQGNSAPDKSGLPSDRFSAERTGGSVSTLTIQRTQQEDSAVYLCASSLRGQGAYEQYFGPGTRLTVT.

The rearrangement uses TRBV2 and TRBJ2-1, with TRBD2 matching 12 bases. The CDR3 has 14 amino acids. The germline gives CDR1 SNHLY, CDR2 FYNNEI. V shed 6 bases and J 7 bases; nucleotides not matched to a gene: 4. The CDR3 reads CASRSSGRVNEQFF. The DNA of the CDR3 is TGTGCCAGCAGGTCTAGCGGGAGGGTGAATGAGCAGTTCTTC.

The chain combines TRBV9 with TRBJ2-3; TRBD2 aligns across 7 bases. The trim removed 4 bases at V and 2 bases at J, leaving 7 bases unmatched. CDR3 length: 15 residues. In germline, CDR1 is SGDLS, CDR2 YYNGEE. The CDR3 loop reads CASSPSGIDTDTQYF. The CDR3 DNA sequence: TGTGCCAGCAGCCCCAGCGGGATAGACACAGATACGCAGTATTTT. Full variable domain (outside the CDR3, taken from reference TRBV9 and TRBJ2-3): DSGVTQTPKHLITATGQRVTLRCSPRSGDLSVYWYQQSLDQGLQFLIQYYNGEERAKGNILERFSAQQFPDLHSELNLSSLELGDSALYFCASSPSGIDTDTQYFGPGTRLTVL.

V is TRBV6-5 and J is TRBJ2-7; D remains ambiguous. The germline V gene has CDR1 MNHEY and CDR2 SVGAGI. V was clipped by 0 bases and J by 3 bases, with 9 bases between them. This CDR3 contains 14 residues. The CDR3 sequence is CASSYSDGYYEQYF. The CDR3 nucleotides are TGTGCCAGCAGTTACTCGGACGGCTACTACGAGCAGTACTTC.

The chain is built from TRBV29-1 and TRBJ2-3; weak D call: TRBD1 (5 bases). The CDR3 runs 12 residues. Trimming took off 6 bases at V and 6 bases at J, with 13 bases between the two ends. The germline CDR1 and CDR2 sequences are SQVTM and ANQGSEA. Here the CDR3 DNA reads TGCAGCGTCCTACAGGTCCCGGATACGCAGTATTTT. Protein: CSVLQVPDTQYF.

This clonotype occurred many times. The chain recombines TRBV5-1 with TRBJ2-5; 11 nucleotides agree with TRBD2. The germline CDR1 and CDR2 sequences are SGHRS and YFSETQ. After removal of 6 bases from V and 3 bases from J, the junction contained 7 bases not matched to a gene. The CDR3 is 15 amino acids. The CDR3 DNA follows: TGCGCCAGCACGACTAGCGGGGCCCCGGAAGAGACCCAGTACTTC. This codes for CASTTSGAPEETQYF.

This chain links TRBV9 with TRBJ2-3; 7 nucleotides agree with TRBD1. V gave up 6 bases and J gave up 4 bases; unmatched junction bases: 11. Germline CDR1 is SGDLS and CDR2 is YYNGEE. CDR3 length: 15 amino acids. CDR3 DNA sequence: TGTGCCAGCATGCGAGGGGACAGATGGCCAGATACGCAGTATTTT. Translating it yields CASMRGDRWPDTQYF. The whole variable domain, filled in from reference TRBV9 and TRBJ2-3, reads DSGVTQTPKHLITATGQRVTLRCSPRSGDLSVYWYQQSLDQGLQFLIQYYNGEERAKGNILERFSAQQFPDLHSELNLSSLELGDSALYFCASMRGDRWPDTQYFGPGTRLTVL.

Only a few counts were recorded for this clonotype. V usage is TRBV6-1 and J usage is TRBJ2-7; the match to TRBD1 covers 8 bases. This CDR3 spans 15 amino acids. V lost 7 bases and J lost 2; bases outside the gene matches: 10. From germline, CDR1 is MNHNS and CDR2 SASEGT. The CDR3 loop is CASILQGDLTYEQYF. The DNA of the CDR3 is TGTGCCAGCATTCTACAGGGGGACCTAACCTACGAGCAGTACTTC.

This chain connects TRBV7-9 to TRBJ2-1; possible D gene TRBD1, 5 bases. The CDR3 is 15 residues long. Germline values: CDR1 SEHNR, CDR2 FQNEAQ (reference sequence). Trimming removed 2 bases from V and 2 bases from J, with 10 bases in between. The CDR3 nucleotides read TGTGCCAGCAGCTTACCCCCAGGGACCTACAATGAGCAGTTCTTC. Residues: CASSLPPGTYNEQFF.

V gene TRBV2 combines with J gene TRBJ2-2, with 11 bases identical to TRBD2. CDR1 and CDR2 from the germline V gene are SNHLY and FYNNEI. This CDR3 has 15 residues. V lost 5 bases and J lost 8; bases outside the gene matches: 7. CDR3 region: CASSTSGSLGGELFF. The CDR3 DNA sequence: TGTGCCAGCAGTACTAGCGGGAGTCTCGGAGGGGAGCTGTTTTTT.

J is TRBJ2-4 and V is TRBV29-1, with unresolved D. The end of the DNA is better explained by TRBJ2-7, so the J call may be wrong. The germline V gene has CDR1 SQVTM and CDR2 ANQGSEA. The CDR3 is 11 amino acids. CDR3 amino acids: CSVGSDYEQYF. The CDR3 DNA reads as TGCAGCGTTGGATCAGATTACGAGCAGTACTTC.

The chain recombines TRBV7-2 with TRBJ2-7; no firm D call. The last part of the DNA fits TRBJ2-5 better; the J call may be wrong. Germline V gene data show CDR1 as SGHTA and CDR2 as FQGNSA. The CDR3 loop spans 14 amino acids. CDR3 in DNA: TGTGCCAGCAGCTTAGTGACCAGCGACGAGACCCAGTACTTC. As protein: CASSLVTSDETQYF.